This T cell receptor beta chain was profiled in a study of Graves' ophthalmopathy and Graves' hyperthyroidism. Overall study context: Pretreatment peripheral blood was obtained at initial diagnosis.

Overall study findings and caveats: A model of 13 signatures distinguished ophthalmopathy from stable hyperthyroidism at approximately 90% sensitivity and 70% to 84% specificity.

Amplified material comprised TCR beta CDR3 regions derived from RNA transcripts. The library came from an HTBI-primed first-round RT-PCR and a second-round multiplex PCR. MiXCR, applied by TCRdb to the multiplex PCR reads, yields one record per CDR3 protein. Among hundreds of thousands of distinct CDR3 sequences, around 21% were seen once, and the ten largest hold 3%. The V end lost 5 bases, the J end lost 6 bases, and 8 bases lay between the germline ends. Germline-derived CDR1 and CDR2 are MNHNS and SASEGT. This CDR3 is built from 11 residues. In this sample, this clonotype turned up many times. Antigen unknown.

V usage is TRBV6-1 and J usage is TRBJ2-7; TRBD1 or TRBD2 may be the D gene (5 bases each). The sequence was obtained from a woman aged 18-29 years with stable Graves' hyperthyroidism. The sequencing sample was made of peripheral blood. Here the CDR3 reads CASSRGVEQYF. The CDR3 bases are TGTGCCAGCAGTCGAGGGGTCGAGCAGTACTTC.